This T cell receptor (beta chain) was captured by sequencing in a study of CD8+CD57+ T cells in acquired aplastic anemia. Profiling of TCR beta VDJ combinations and CDR3 sequences used genomic DNA as template. TCRdb re-called the reads through MiXCR, storing one row per CDR3 protein. Of around 190,000 distinct CDR3 sequences in the sample, around 59% were seen once. The TCR originated in a human donor in good health, serving as a control. What was sequenced was sorted CD4+, CD8+, or CD8+CD57+ T cells (not recorded which) from PBMCs.

The CDR3 DNA reads TGCAGTGCTAGTGTTACCGGCCAAGAGACCCAGTACTTC. Translation gives CSASVTGQETQYF. The chain couples TRBV20-1 to TRBJ2-5; D unresolved. Germline-derived CDR1 and CDR2 are DFQATT and SNEGSKA (reference sequence). The CDR3 has 13 amino acids. Trimming left V 3 bases short and J 1 base short, with 9 bases between.